This T cell receptor (beta chain) was sequenced in a study of blood T cell repertoires in COVID-19. The data were produced by immunoSEQ multiplex PCR, yet TCRdb's version contains in-frame clones alone and is incomplete. Of 130,000 to 150,000 clones detected, 75% to 90% appear once; the ten largest clones hold more than 7.5%. V lost 1 base to trimming and J lost 4 bases, with 16 bases between them. The V gene's germline CDR1 is MNHEY and CDR2 SMNVEV (reference sequence). CDR3 length: 16 residues. V is TRBV27 and J is TRBJ1-2, with a tentative D call TRBD1 (6 bases). The sample consisted of peripheral blood. The TCR originated in a woman aged 60-75 years with COVID-19, enrolled during active disease. The CDR3 loop reads CASSLYRPRDIYGYTF. CDR3 coding DNA: TGTGCCAGCAGTTTATATCGGCCCAGGGACATCTATGGCTACACCTTC.